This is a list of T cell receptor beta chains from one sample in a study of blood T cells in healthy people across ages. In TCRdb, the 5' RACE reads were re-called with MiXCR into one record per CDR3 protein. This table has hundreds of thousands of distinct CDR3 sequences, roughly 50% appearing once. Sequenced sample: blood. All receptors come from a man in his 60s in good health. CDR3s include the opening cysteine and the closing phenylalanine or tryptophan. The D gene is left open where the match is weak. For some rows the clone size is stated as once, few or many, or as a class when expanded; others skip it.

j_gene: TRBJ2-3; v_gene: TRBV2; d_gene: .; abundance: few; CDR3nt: TGTGCCAGCAGTGAGCAGGGGACTAGCACAGATACGCAGTATTTT; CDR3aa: CASSEQGTSTDTQYF
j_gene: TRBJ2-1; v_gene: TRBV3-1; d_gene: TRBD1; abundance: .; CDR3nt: TGTGCCAGCAGCCAAGATATGTGGACGGGACAGGGCAACAATGAGCAGTTCTTC; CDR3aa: CASSQDMWTGQGNNEQFF
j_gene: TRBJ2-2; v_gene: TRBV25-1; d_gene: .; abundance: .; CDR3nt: TGTGCCAGCAGTGAATCGGGACATAACACCGGGGAGCTGTTTTTT; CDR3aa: CASSESGHNTGELFF
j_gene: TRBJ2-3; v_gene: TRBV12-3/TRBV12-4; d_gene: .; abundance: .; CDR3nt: TGTGCCAGCAGCCCATCCGGAACAAAAGCAGATACGCAGTATTTT; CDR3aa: CASSPSGTKADTQYF
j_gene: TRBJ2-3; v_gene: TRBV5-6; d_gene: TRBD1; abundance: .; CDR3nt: TGTGCCAGCAGCCCACCGGGACAGTGGGGCACAGATACGCAGTATTTT; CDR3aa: CASSPPGQWGTDTQYF
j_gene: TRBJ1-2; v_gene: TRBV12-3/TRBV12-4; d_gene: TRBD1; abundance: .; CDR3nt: TGTGCCAGCAGTCCCCTCGGACAGGGCGGCTATGGCTACACCTTC; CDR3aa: CASSPLGQGGYGYTF
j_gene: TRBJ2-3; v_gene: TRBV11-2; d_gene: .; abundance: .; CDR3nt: TGTGCCAGCAGCTCAGGAATTCCAGATACGCAGTATTTT; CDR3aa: CASSSGIPDTQYF
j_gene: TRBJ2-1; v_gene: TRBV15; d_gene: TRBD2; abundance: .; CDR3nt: TGTGCCACCAGCAGAGCCCTGCTAGCGGGGTCATACAATGAGCAGTTCTTC; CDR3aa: CATSRALLAGSYNEQFF
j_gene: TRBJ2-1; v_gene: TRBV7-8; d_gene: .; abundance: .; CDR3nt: TGTGCCAGCAGCTCACGGCGGGACGGGAATCTGGATGAGCAGTTCTTC; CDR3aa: CASSSRRDGNLDEQFF
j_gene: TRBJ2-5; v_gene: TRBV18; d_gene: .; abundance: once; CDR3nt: TGTGCCAGCTCACCACCCTCGAAAGAGACCCAGTACTTC; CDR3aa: CASSPPSKETQYF
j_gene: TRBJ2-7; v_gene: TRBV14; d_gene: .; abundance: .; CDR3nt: TGTGCCTCCGGGACCTTCTACGAGCAGTACTTC; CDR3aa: CASGTFYEQYF
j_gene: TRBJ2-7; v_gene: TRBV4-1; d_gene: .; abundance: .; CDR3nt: TGCGCCAGCAGCCAAGAACCCCCTGAGGGAATAGGGTACGAGCAGTACTTC; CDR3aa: CASSQEPPEGIGYEQYF
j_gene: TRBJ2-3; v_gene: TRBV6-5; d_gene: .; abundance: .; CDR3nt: TGTGCCAGCAGTGACAGAGTCGGCACAGATACGCAGTATTTT; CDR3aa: CASSDRVGTDTQYF
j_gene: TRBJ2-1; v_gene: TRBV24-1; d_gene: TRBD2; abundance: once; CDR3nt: TGTGCCACCAGTGACTGGCGGGAGTACAATGAGCAGTTCTTC; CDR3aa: CATSDWREYNEQFF
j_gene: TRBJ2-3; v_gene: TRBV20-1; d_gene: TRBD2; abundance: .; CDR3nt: TGCAGTGCTAGTGCCCCAGCGGGAGACACAGATACGCAGTATTTT; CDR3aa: CSASAPAGDTDTQYF
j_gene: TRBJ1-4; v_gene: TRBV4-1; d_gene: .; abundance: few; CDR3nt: TGCGCCAGCAGCCAAGAAAGTAGTCAGGGGTCTGAAAAACTGTTTTTT; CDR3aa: CASSQESSQGSEKLFF
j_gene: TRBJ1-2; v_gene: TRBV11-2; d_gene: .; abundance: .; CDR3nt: TGTGCCAGCAGCCGAGGGACTCCTGGCTACACCTTC; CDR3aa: CASSRGTPGYTF
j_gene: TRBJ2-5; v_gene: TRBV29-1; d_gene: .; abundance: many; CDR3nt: TGCAGCGTCCGACCCTCAGGGGACCAAGAGACCCAGTACTTC; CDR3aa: CSVRPSGDQETQYF